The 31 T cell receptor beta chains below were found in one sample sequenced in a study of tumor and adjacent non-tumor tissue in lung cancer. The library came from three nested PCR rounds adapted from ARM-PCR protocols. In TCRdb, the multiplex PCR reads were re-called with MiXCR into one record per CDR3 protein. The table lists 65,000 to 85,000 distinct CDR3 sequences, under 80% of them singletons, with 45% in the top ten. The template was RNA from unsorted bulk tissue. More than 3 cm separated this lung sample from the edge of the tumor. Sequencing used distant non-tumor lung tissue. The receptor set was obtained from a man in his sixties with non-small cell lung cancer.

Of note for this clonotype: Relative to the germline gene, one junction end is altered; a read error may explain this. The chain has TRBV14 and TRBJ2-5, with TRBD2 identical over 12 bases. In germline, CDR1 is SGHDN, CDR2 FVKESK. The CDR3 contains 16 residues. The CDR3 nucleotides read TGTGCCAGCAGCCACTGTACTAGCGGGAGGCAAGAGACCCAATACTTC. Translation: CASSHCTSGRQETQYF. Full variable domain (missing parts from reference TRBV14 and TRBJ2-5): EAGVTQFPSHSVIEKGQTVTLRCDPISGHDNLYWYRRVMGKEIKFLLHFVKESKQDESGMPNNRFLAERTGGTYSTLKVQPAELEDSGVYFCASSHCTSGRQETQYFGPGTRLLVL.

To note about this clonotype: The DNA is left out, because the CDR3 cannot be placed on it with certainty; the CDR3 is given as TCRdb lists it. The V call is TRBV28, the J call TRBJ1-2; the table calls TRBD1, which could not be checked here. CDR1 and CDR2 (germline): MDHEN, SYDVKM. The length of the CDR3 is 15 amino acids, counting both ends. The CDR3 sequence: CASSRLGQDTYGCTF.

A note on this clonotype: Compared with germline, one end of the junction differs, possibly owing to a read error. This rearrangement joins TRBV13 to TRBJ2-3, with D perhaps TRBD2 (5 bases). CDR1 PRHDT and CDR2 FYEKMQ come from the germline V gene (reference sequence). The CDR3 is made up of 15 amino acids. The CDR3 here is CTSSLARHNTDTQYF. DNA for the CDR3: TGTACCAGCAGCTTAGCGAGGCACAACACAGATACGCAGTATTTT.

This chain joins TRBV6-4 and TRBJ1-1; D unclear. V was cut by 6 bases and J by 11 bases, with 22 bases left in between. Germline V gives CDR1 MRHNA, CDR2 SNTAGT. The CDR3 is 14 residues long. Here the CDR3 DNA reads TGTGCCAGCAGGGACCAAGGGATCGGGGATGATGCTTTCTTT. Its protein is CASRDQGIGDDAFF.

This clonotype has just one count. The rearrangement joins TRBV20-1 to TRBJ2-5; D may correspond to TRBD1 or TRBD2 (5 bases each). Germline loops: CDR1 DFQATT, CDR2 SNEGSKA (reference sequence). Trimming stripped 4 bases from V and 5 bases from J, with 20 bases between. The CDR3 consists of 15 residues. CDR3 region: CSAKDPPFEGETQYF. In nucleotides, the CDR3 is TGCAGTGCTAAAGATCCCCCATTTGAGGGGGAGACCCAGTACTTC.

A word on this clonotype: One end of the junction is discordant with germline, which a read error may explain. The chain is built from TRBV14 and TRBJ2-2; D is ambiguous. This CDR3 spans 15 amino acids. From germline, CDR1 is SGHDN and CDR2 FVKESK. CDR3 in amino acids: CASSQVRATTWELFF. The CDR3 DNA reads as TGTGCCAGCAGCCAAGTTAGAGCGACCACCTGGGAGCTGTTTTTT.

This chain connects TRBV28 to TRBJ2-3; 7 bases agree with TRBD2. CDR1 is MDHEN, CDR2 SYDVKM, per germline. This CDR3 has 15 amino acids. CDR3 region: CVRSPPSGLTDTQYF. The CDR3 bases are TGTGTCAGGAGTCCCCCTAGCGGCCTCACAGATACGCAGTATTTT.

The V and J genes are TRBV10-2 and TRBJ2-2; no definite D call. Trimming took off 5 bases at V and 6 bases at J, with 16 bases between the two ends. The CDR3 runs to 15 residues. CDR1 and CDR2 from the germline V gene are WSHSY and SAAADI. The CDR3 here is CASSQMDVASGELFF. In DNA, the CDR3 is TGCGCCAGCAGTCAGATGGATGTAGCTTCCGGGGAGCTGTTTTTT.

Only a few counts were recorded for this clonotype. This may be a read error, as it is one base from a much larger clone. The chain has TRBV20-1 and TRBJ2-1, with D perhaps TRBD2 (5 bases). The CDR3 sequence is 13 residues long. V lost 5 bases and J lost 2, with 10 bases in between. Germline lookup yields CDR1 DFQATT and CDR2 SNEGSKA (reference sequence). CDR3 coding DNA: TGCAGTGCTCCATGGGAGACCTACAATGAGCAGTTCTTC. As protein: CSAPWETYNEQFF.

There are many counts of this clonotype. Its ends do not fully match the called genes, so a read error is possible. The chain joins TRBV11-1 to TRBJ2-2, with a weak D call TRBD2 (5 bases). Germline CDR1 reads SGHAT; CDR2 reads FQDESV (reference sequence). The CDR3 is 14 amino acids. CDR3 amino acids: CASSYTSGTGELLF. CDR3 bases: TGCGCCAGCAGCTATACCAGTGGCACCGGGGAGCTGCTTTTT.

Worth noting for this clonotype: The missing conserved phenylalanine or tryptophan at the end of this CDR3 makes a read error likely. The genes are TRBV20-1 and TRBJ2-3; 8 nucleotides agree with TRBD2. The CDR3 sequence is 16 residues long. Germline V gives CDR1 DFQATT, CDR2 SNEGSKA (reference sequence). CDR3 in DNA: TGTAGTGCTGGGGGAATGGCGGGAGGCATCACAGATACGCAGTATTTA. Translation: CSAGGMAGGITDTQYL.

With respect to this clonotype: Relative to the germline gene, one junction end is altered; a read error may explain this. The CDR3 DNA sequence: TGTGCCAGCAGTTGGAACCCTAGAGGGAGGGACCACTACGAGCGGTACTTC. Translation gives CASSWNPRGRDHYERYF. The chain uses TRBV28 and TRBJ2-7; 7 nucleotides agree with TRBD2. Per the germline V gene, CDR1 is MDHEN and CDR2 is SYDVKM. The CDR3 has 17 residues.

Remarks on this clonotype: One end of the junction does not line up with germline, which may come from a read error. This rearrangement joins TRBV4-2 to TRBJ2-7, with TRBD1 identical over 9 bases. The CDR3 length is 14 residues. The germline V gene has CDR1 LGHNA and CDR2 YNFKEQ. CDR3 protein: CASSQTGGRDKQYF. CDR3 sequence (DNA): TGTGCCAGCAGCCAGACAGGGGGTAGGGACAAGCAGTACTTT.

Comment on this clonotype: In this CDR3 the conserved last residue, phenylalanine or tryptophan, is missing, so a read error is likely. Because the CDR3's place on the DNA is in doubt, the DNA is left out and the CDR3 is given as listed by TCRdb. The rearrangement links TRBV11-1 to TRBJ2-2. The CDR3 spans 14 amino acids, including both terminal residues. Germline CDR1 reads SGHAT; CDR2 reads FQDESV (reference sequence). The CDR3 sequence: CTSSYTCSTGELFS.

The CDR3 nucleotides are TGTGCCAGCATACCGACCGGGACACCCTTCGGCTACACCTTC. This encodes CASIPTGTPFGYTF. The chain links TRBV28 to TRBJ1-2, with a weak D call TRBD1 (6 bases). CDR1 is MDHEN and CDR2 is SYDVKM in the germline V gene. The CDR3 runs 14 residues. The germline V and J ends were trimmed by 7 bases and 8 bases, with 20 bases remaining between them.

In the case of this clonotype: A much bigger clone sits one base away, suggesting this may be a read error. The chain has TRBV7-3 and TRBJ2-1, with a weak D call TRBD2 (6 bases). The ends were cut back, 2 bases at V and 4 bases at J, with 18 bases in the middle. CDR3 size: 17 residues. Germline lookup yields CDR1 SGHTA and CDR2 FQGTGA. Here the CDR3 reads CASSLPVGGRGYNEQFF. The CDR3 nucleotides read TGTGCCAGCAGCTTACCGGTGGGAGGTCGGGGATACAATGAGCAGTTCTTC.

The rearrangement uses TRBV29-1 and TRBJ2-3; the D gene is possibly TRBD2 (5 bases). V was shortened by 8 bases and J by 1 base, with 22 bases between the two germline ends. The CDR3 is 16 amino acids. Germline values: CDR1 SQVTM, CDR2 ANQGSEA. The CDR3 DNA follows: TGCAGCATTGGAGCGGAAGGCATTGGAGGCACAGATACGCAGTATTTT. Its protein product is CSIGAEGIGGTDTQYF.

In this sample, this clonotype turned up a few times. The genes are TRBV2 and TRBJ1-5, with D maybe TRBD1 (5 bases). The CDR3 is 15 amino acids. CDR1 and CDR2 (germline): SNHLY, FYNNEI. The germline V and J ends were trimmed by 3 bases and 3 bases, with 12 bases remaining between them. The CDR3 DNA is TGTGCCAGCAGTGATAGGGGAAGGATCAATCAGCCCCAGCATTTT. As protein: CASSDRGRINQPQHF.

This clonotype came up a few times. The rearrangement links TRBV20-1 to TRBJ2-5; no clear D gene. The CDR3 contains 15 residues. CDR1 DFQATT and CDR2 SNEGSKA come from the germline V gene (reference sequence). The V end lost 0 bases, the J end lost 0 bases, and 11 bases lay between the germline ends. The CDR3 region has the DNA TGCAGTGCTAGAGATGTACGCGGCAACCAAGAGACCCAGTACTTC. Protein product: CSARDVRGNQETQYF.

The CDR3 DNA reads TGTGCCAGCTGCTGGGGACTAGCGGGAGTAATCTACGAGCAGTACTTC. Translation gives CASCWGLAGVIYEQYF. V and J are TRBV13 and TRBJ2-7; 14 nucleotides agree with TRBD2. The CDR3 consists of 16 residues. V gave up 8 bases and J gave up 3 bases; unmatched junction bases: 9. Germline-derived CDR1 and CDR2 are PRHDT and FYEKMQ (reference sequence).

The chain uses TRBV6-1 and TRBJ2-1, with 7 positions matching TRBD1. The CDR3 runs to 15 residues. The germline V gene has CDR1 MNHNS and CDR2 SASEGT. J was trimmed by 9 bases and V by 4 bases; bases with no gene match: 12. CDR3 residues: CASSVTQGSRAEQFF. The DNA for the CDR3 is TGTGCCAGCAGTGTCACACAGGGGAGCAGGGCTGAGCAGTTCTTC.

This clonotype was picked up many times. As DNA, the CDR3 is TGCGCCAGCAGCCCCGACGGTGGGACCTACGAGCAGTACTTC. Its translation: CASSPDGGTYEQYF. The rearrangement joins TRBV5-1 to TRBJ2-7; D remains ambiguous. CDR3 length: 14 amino acids. In germline, CDR1 is SGHRS, CDR2 YFSETQ. V lost 4 bases and J 2 bases, leaving 13 bases between the germline ends.

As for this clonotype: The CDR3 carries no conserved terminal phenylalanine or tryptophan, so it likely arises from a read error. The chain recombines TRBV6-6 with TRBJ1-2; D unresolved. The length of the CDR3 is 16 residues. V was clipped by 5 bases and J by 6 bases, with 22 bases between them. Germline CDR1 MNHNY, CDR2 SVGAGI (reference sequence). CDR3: CASSSVSRLMIDGYTY. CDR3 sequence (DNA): TGTGCCAGCAGTAGCGTATCCCGGTTGATGATTGATGGCTACACCTAC.

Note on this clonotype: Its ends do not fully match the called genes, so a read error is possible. The CDR3 coding sequence is TGTACCAGCAGCTTGGCGAATCTAGCCGGAAATGAGCAGTTCTTC. Amino acids: CTSSLANLAGNEQFF. The chain joins TRBV5-4 to TRBJ2-1, with TRBD2 as a possible D gene (5 bases). Looked up from germline, CDR1 is SGHNT and CDR2 is YYREEE (reference sequence). CDR3 size: 15 residues.

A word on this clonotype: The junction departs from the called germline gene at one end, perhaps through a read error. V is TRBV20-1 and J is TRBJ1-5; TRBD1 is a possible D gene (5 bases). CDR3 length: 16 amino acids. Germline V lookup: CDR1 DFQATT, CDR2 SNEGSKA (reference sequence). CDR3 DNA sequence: TGCAGTGCCAGAGACCCGGCGGGGCGTATCAATCAGCCCCAGCATTTT. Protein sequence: CSARDPAGRINQPQHF.

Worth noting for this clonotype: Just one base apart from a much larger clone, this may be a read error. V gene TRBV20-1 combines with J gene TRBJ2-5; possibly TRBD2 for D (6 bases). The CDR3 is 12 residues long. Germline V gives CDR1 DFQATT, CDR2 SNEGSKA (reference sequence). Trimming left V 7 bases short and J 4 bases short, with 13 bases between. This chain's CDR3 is CSGRVGGETQYF. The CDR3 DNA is TGCAGTGGGAGGGTGGGAGGAGAGACCCAGTACTTC.

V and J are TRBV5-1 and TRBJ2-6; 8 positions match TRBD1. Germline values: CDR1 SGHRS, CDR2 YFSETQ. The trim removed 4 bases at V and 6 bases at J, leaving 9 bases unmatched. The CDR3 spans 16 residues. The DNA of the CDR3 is TGCGCCAGCAGCGAGGGACAGGAGACTGAGGCCAACGTCCTGACTTTC. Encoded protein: CASSEGQETEANVLTF. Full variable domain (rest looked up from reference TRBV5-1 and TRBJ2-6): KAGVTQTPRYLIKTRGQQVTLSCSPISGHRSVSWYQQTPGQGLQFLFEYFSETQRNKGNFPGRFSGRQFSNSRSEMNVSTLELGDSALYLCASSEGQETEANVLTFGAGSRLTVL.

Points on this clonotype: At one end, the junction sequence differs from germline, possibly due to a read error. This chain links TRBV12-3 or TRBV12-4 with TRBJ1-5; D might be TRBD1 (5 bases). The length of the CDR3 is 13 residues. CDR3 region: CASRKGIVGTQHF. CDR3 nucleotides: TGTGCCAGCAGAAAAGGGATAGTAGGGACCCAACATTTT.

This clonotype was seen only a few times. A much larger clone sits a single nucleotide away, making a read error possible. CDR3 amino acids: CASNFVGETQYF. Written as DNA, the CDR3 is TGTGCCAGCAACTTTGTTGGTGAGACCCAGTACTTC. This sequence joins TRBV7-9 and TRBJ2-5; D unresolved. V lost 7 bases, J lost 5 bases, and 11 bases lay in between. Germline V gene sequence: CDR1 SEHNR, CDR2 FQNEAQ (reference sequence). The CDR3 totals 12 residues.

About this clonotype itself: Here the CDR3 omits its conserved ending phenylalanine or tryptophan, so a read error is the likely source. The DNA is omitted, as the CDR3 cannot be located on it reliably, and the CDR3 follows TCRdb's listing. CDR3 residues: CASSLLVLSGGTYEQYI. This chain links TRBV7-9 with TRBJ2-7; the table calls TRBD2, which could not be checked here. The CDR3 contains 17 residues when both ends are counted. The germline V gene encodes CDR1 SEHNR and CDR2 FQNEAQ (reference sequence).

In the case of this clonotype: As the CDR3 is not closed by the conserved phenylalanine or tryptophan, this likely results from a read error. The CDR3 region has the DNA TGTGCCAGCAGTGAGGGGACAGGAGCTTACGAGCAGTACCTC. Residues: CASSEGTGAYEQYL. The chain has TRBV6-1 and TRBJ2-7, with 8 bases that match TRBD1. CDR1 is MNHNS and CDR2 is SASEGT in the germline V gene. The CDR3 totals 14 residues. With V trimmed by 3 bases and J by 4 bases, 5 bases remained unmatched.